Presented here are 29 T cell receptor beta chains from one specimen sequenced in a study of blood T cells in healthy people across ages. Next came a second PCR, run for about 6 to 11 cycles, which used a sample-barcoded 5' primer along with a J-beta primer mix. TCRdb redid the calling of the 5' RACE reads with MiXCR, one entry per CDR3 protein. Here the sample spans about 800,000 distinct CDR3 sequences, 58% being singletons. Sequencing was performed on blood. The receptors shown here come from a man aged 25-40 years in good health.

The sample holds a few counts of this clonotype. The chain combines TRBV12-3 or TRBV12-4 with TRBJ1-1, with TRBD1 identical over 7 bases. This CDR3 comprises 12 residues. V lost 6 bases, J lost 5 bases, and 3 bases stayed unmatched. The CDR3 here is CASRDRRTEAFF. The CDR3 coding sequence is TGTGCCAGCAGGGACAGGCGGACTGAAGCTTTCTTT.

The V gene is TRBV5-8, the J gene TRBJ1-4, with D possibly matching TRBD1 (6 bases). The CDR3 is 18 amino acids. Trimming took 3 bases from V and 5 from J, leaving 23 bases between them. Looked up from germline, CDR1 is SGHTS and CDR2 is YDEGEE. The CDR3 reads CASSYLGTSLSPNEKLFF. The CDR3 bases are TGTGCCAGCAGCTATTTGGGGACAAGTCTTTCTCCCAATGAAAAACTGTTTTTT. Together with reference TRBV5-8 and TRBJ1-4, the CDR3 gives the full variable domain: EAGVTQSPTHLIKTRGQQATLRCSPISGHTSVYWYQQALGLGLQFLLWYDEGEERNRGNFPPRFSGRQFPNYSSELNVNALELEDSALYLCASSYLGTSLSPNEKLFFGSGTQLSVL.

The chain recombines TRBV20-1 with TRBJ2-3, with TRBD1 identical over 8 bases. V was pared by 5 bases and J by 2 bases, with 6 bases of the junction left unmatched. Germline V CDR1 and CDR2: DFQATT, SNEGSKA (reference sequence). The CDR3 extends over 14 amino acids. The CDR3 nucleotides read TGCAGTGCTGAGGGACAGGACCACACAGATACGCAGTATTTT. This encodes CSAEGQDHTDTQYF.

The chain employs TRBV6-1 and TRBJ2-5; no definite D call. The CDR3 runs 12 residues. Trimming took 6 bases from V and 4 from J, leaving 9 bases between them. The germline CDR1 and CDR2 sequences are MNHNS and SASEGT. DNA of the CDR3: TGTGCCAGCAGATTACCGGGAGAGACCCAGTACTTC. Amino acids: CASRLPGETQYF.

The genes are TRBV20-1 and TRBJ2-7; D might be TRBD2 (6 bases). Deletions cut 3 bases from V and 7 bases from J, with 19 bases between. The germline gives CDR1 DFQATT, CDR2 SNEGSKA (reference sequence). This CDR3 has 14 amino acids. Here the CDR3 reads CSASWRDPPNEQYF. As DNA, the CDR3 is TGCAGTGCTAGTTGGCGGGATCCCCCCAATGAGCAGTACTTC.

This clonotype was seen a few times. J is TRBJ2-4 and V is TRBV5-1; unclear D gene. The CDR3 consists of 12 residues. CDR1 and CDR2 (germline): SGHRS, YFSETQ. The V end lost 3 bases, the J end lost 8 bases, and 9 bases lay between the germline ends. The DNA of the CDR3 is TGCGCCAGCAGCTCGGACCTAGACATTCAGTACTTC. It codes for CASSSDLDIQYF.

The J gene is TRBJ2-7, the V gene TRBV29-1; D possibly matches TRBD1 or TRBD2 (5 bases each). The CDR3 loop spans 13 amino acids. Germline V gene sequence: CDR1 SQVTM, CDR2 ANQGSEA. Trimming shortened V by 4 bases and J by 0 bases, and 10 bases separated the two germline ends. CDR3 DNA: TGCAGCGTTGCCCCAGGGAGCTCCTACGAGCAGTACTTC. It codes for CSVAPGSSYEQYF.

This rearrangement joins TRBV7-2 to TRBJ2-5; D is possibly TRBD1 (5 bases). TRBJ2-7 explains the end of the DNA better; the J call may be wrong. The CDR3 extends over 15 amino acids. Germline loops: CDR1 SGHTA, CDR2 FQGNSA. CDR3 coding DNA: TGTGCCAGCAGCTTAGTAGTGGGGCCCCCCTACGAGCAGTACTTC. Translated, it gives CASSLVVGPPYEQYF.

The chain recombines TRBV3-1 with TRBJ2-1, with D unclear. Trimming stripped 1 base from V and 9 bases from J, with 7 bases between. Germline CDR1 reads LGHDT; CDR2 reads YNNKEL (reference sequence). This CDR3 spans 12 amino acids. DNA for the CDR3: TGTGCCAGCAGCCAAGTAGATGCTGAGCAGTTCTTC. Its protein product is CASSQVDAEQFF.

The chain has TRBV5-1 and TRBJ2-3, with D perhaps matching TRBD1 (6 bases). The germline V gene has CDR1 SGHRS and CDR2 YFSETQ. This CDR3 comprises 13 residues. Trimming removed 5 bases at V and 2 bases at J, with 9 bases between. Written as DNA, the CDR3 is TGCGCCAGCAGTCCGGGACACACAGATACGCAGTATTTT. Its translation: CASSPGHTDTQYF.

Here the CDR3 reads CASSFRGGNEQYF. For the CDR3, the DNA is TGCGCCAGCAGCTTTCGGGGAGGCAATGAGCAGTACTTC. The chain links TRBV5-1 to TRBJ2-1; perhaps TRBD2 as D (6 bases). The end of the DNA fits TRBJ2-7 better, so the J call may be wrong. Germline assignment: CDR1 SGHRS and CDR2 YFSETQ. The CDR3 totals 13 residues.

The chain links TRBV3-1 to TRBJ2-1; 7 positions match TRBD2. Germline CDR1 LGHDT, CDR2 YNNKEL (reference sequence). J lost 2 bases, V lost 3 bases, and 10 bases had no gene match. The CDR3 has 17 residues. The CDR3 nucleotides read TGTGCCAGCAGCCAGATTCTCTTGGCGGGGGCCTACAATGAGCAGTTCTTC. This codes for CASSQILLAGAYNEQFF.

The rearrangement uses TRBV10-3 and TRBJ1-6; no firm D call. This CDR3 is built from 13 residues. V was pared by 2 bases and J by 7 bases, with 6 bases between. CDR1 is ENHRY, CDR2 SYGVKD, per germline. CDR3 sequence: CAISEERNSPLHF. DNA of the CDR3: TGTGCCATCAGTGAGGAACGGAATTCACCCCTCCACTTT.

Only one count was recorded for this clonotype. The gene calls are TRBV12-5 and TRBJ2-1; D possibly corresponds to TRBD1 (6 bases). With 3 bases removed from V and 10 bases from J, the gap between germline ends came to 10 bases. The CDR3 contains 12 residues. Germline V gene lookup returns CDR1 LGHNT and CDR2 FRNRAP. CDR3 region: CASGFGTKEQFF. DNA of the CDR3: TGTGCTAGTGGTTTTGGGACAAAGGAGCAGTTCTTC.

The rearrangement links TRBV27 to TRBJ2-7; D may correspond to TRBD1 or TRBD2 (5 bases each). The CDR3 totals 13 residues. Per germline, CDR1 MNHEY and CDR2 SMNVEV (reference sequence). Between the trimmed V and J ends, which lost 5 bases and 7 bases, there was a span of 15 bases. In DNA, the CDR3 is TGTGCCAGCAGTCCGACAGCGGCTGGGGAGCAGTACTTC. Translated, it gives CASSPTAAGEQYF.

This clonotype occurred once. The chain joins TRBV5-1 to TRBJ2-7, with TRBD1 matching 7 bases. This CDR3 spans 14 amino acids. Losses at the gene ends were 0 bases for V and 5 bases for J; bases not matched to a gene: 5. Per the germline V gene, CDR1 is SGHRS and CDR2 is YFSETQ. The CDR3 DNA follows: TGCGCCAGCAGCTTGGCGGAACAGGGGAACGAGCAGTACTTC. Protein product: CASSLAEQGNEQYF.

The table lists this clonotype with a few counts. The CDR3 nucleotides read TGTGCCAGCAGCTCGAGTGGCCCCTATGGCTACACCTTC. Protein sequence: CASSSSGPYGYTF. The J gene is TRBJ1-2, the V gene TRBV11-2; no clear D. The CDR3 contains 13 residues. V lost 4 bases, J lost 4 bases, and 10 bases lay in between. From germline, CDR1 is SGHAT and CDR2 FQNNGV. Using reference TRBV11-2 and TRBJ1-2 for the parts outside the CDR3, the full variable domain is EAGVAQSPRYKIIEKRQSVAFWCNPISGHATLYWYQQILGQGPKLLIQFQNNGVVDDSQLPKDRFSAERLKGVDSTLKIQPAKLEDSAVYLCASSSSGPYGYTFGSGTRLTVV.

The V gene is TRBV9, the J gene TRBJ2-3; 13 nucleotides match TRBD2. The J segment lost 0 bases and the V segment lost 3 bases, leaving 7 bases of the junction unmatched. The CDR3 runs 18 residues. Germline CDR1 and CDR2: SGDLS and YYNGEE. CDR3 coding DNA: TGTGCCAGCAGCGGGACTAGCGGGAGTTCCGGGAGCACAGATACGCAGTATTTT. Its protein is CASSGTSGSSGSTDTQYF.

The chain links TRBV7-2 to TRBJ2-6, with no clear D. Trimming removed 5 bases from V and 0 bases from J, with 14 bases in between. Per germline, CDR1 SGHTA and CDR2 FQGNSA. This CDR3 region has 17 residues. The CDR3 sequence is CASSHQVSRSGANVLTF. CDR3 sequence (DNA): TGTGCCAGCAGCCACCAGGTCTCTCGCTCTGGGGCCAACGTCCTGACTTTC.

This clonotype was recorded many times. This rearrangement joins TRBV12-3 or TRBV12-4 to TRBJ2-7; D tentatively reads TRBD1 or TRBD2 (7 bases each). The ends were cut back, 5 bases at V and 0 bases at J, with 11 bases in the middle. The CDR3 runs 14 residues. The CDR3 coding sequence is TGTGCCAGCAGTCCAGGGGGGGGCTCCTACGAGCAGTACTTC. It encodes CASSPGGGSYEQYF.

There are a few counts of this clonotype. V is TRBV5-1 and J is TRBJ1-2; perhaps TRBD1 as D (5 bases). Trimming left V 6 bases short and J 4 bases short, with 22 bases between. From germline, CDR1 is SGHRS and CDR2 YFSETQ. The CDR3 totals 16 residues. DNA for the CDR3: TGCGCCAGCAAGGAACGACCCAGCACAGGACCCTATGGCTACACCTTC. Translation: CASKERPSTGPYGYTF.

The CDR3 reads CASSQTPLAGKETQYF. The CDR3 DNA is TGTGCCAGCTCACAAACCCCACTAGCGGGAAAAGAGACCCAGTACTTC. The chain is built from TRBV18 and TRBJ2-7, with TRBD2 identical over 10 bases. The end of the DNA fits TRBJ2-5 better, so the J call may be wrong. From germline, CDR1 is KGHSH and CDR2 LQKENI. CDR3 length: 16 residues.

The CDR3, as DNA: TGTGCCACCGGGACATTTGACAATGAGCAGTTCTTC. Translated: CATGTFDNEQFF. This chain connects TRBV10-3 to TRBJ2-1; TRBD1 might be the D (6 bases). CDR1 and CDR2 (germline): ENHRY, SYGVKD. V lost 10 bases and J lost 5, with 12 bases in between. This CDR3 is built from 12 residues.

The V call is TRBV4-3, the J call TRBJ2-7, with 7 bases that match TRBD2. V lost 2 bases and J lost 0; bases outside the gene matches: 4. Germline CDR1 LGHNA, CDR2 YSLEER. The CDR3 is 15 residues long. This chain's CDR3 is CASSQTSESSYEQYF. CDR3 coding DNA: TGCGCCAGCAGCCAAACTAGCGAAAGCTCCTACGAGCAGTACTTC.

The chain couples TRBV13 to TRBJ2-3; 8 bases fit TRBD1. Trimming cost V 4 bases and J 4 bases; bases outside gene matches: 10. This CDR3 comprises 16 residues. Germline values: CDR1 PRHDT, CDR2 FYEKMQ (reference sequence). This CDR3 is CASSSRDRGWADTQYF. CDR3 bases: TGTGCCAGCAGCTCAAGAGACAGGGGTTGGGCAGATACGCAGTATTTT.

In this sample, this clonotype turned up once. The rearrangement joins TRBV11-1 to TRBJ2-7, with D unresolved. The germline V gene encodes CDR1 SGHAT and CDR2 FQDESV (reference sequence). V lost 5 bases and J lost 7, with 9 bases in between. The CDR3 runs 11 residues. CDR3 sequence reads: CASSIPGEQYF. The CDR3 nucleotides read TGTGCCAGCAGCATCCCCGGGGAGCAGTACTTC.

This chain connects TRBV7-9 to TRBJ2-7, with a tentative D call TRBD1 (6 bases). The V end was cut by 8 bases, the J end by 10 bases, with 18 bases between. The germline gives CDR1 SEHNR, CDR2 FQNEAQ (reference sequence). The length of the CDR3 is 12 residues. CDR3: CASDTGREAQYF. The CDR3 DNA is TGTGCCAGCGATACAGGGAGAGAGGCCCAGTACTTC.

The CDR3 DNA sequence: TGTGCCAGCAGCTTCCCTAGCGGGGGCGGGGAGCTGTTTTTT. This sequence encodes CASSFPSGGGELFF. The genes are TRBV11-1 and TRBJ2-2; 10 nucleotides agree with TRBD2. In germline, CDR1 is SGHAT, CDR2 FQDESV (reference sequence). The V gene end was trimmed by 3 bases and the J gene end by 7 bases; junction bases not matched to a gene: 2. The CDR3 runs 14 residues.

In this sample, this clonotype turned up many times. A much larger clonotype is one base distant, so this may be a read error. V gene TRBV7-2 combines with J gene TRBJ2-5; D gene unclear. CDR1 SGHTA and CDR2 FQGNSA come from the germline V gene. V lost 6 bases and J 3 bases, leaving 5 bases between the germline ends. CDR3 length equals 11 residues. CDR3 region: CASSFKETQYF. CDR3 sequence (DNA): TGTGCCAGCAGTTTTAAAGAGACCCAGTACTTC.